One T cell receptor (beta chain) is described in this entry. The CDR3 has 14 amino acids. Per the germline V gene, CDR1 is SGHTA and CDR2 is FQGNSA. V lost 5 bases, J lost 5 bases, and 13 bases lay in between. This sample's treatment: preoperative locoregional IRX-2 cytokine immunotherapy. Patients received preoperative, locoregional IRX-2 cytokine immunotherapy in a phase Ib study. This sample stems from a study of preoperative IRX-2 immunotherapy in early breast cancer. TCRdb's copy holds only in-frame clones and misses some; the assay was immunoSEQ multiplex PCR. The sample has 60,000 or so clones; approximately 94% are singletons.

This chain connects TRBV7-2 to TRBJ1-5, with D perhaps matching TRBD1 (6 bases). This specimen was acquired from a patient treated with IRX-2 immunotherapy. This TCR came from a human donor with breast cancer. The CDR3 bases are TGTGCCAGCAGCGCGGGACACCTTTATCAGCCCCAGCATTTT. It codes for CASSAGHLYQPQHF.